This TCR beta chain was profiled in a study of cytomegalovirus exposure and HLA in healthy donors. The study, taken as a whole, reports: Specific recognition of CMV antigens was confirmed in vitro for a few chains (all CMV-associated). A missense DCLRE1C variant was associated with V- and J-gene trimming of TCR beta chains in a later analysis, and an independent cohort replicated the association.

Of note for this clone: What it binds is unknown.

It was with 60 Vbeta and 13 Jbeta primers that the PCR ran. Assay: immunoSEQ multiplex PCR; the TCRdb copy retains only in-frame clones and omits some. The sample yields about 97,000 clones, about 80% seen once. The germline V gene encodes CDR1 MNHNS and CDR2 SASEGT. This CDR3 comprises 12 residues. J lost 9 bases, V lost 6 bases, and 2 bases had no gene match. Sequencing used PBMCs. The TCR comes from a man in his forties in good health and CMV-seronegative. This chain links TRBV6-1 with TRBJ1-6, with 7 bases that match TRBD1. The CDR3 DNA is TGTGCCAGCAGACCAGGGGGTTCACCCCTCCACTTT. Translating gives CASRPGGSPLHF.